The T cell receptor (beta chain) under discussion was sequenced for a study of Tregs in tolerant kidney transplant recipients. Repertoires were generated with immunoSEQ multiplex PCR, while TCRdb's copy carries only in-frame clones and drops some. Of 50,000 or so clones in the sample, roughly nine tenths were seen once. Mixed chimerism was transient after nonmyeloablative marrow transplants from related graft donors. Trimming cost V 3 bases and J 2 bases, with 10 bases left between them. The germline V gene encodes CDR1 LNHNV and CDR2 YYDKDF (reference sequence). The CDR3 totals 14 residues. This clonotype was obtained from a human patient who received a combined kidney and bone marrow transplant. The graft donor may account for some of the T cells. Source: CD8+ T cells from blood (PBMCs), taken 12 months after the transplant. This chain uses TRBV15 with TRBJ1-2; D is ambiguous. The CDR3 bases are TGTGCCACCAGCAGGTTCGACAAGAACTATGGCTACACCTTC. Its translation: CATSRFDKNYGYTF.